This T cell receptor beta chain was recorded in a study of blood T cell repertoires in COVID-19. The method was immunoSEQ multiplex PCR; TCRdb's version includes in-frame clones alone and lacks a portion of them. The sample contains approximately 100,000 clones, 65% to 75% of which appear only once. The V gene lost 4 bases and the J gene lost 4 bases, with 16 bases spanning the gap. The CDR3 runs 15 residues. Germline CDR1 SGHDN, CDR2 FVKESK. The source of this sequence is a human donor with acute or convalescent COVID-19. The donor label of this sample is uncertain. The sequencing sample was made of peripheral blood. The chain links TRBV14 to TRBJ1-1; a weak D match, TRBD1 (6 bases). The CDR3 bases are TGTGCCAGCAGCCTACAGGGTTTGGGATCCACTGAAGCTTTCTTT. It specifies CASSLQGLGSTEAFF.